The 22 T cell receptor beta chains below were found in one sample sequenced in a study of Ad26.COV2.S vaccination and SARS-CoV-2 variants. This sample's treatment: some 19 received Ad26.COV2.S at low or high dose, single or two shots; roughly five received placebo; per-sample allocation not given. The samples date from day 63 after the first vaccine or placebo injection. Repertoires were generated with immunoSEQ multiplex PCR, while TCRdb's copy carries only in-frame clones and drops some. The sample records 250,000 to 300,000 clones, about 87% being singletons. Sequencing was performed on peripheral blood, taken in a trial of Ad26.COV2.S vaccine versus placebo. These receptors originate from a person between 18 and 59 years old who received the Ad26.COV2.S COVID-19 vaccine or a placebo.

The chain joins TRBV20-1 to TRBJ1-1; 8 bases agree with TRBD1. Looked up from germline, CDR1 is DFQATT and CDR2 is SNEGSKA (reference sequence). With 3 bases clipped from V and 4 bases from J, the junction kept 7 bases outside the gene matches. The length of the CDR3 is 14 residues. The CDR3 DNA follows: TGCAGTGCTAGTGACAGGGGACGGGGCACTGAAGCTTTCTTT. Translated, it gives CSASDRGRGTEAFF.

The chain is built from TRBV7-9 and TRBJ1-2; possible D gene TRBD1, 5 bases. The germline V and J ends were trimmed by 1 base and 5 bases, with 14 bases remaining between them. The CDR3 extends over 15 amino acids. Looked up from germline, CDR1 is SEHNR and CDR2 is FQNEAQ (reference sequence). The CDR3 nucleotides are TGTGCCAGCAGCTTAGGGTCCGGGACCCTATATGGCTACACCTTC. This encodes CASSLGSGTLYGYTF. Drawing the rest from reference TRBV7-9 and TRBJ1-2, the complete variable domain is DTGVSQNPRHKITKRGQNVTFRCDPISEHNRLYWYRQTLGQGPEFLTYFQNEAQLEKSRLLSDRFSAERPKGSFSTLEIQRTEQGDSAMYLCASSLGSGTLYGYTFGSGTRLTVV.

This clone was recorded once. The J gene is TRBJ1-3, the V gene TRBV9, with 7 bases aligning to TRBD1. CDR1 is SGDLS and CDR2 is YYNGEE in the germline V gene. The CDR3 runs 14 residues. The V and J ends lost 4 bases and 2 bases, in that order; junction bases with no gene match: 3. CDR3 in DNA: TGTGCCAGCAGCCCGGACAGGACTGGAAACACCATATATTTT. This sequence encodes CASSPDRTGNTIYF.

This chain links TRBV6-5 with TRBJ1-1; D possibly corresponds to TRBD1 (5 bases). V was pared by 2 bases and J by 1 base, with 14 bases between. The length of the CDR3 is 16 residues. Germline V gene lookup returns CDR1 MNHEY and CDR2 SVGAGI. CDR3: CASSYDGATWNTEAFF. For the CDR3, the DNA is TGTGCCAGCAGTTACGACGGGGCAACGTGGAACACTGAAGCTTTCTTT.

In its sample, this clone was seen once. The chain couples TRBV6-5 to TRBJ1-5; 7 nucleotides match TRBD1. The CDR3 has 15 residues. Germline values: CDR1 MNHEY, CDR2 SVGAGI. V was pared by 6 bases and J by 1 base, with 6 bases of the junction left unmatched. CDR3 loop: CASRPTGESNQPQHF. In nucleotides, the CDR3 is TGTGCCAGCAGGCCTACAGGGGAGAGCAATCAGCCCCAGCATTTT.

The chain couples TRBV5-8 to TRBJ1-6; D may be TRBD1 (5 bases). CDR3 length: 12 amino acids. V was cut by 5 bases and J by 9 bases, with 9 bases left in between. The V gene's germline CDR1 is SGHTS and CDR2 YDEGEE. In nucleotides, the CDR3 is TGTGCCAGCAGGCGAGGGGTTTCACCCCTCCACTTT. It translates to CASRRGVSPLHF.

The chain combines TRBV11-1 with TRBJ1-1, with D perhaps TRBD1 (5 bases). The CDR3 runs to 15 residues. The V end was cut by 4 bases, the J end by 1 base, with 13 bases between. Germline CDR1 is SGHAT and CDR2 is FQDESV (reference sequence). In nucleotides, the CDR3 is TGTGCCAGCAGCTGGGGGGGACTGGCGAACACTGAAGCTTTCTTT. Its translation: CASSWGGLANTEAFF.

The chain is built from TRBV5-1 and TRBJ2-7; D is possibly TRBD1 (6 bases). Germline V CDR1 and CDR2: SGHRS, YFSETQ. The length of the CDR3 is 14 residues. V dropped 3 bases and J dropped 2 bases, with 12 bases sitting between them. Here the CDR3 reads CASSWDRDTYEQYF. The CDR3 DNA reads TGCGCCAGCAGCTGGGACCGGGACACCTACGAGCAGTACTTC.

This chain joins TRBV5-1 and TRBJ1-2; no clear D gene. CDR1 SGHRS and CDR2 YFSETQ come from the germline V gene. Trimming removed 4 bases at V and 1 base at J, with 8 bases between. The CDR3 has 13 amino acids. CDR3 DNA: TGCGCCAGCAGCGTCAAGAATAACTATGGCTACACCTTC. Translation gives CASSVKNNYGYTF.

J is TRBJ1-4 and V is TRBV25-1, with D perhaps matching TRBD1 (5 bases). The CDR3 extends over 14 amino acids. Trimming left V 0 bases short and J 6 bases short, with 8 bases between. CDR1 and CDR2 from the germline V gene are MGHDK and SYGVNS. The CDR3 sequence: CASSEYPGDEKLFF. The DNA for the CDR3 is TGTGCCAGCAGTGAATACCCGGGGGATGAAAAACTGTTTTTT.

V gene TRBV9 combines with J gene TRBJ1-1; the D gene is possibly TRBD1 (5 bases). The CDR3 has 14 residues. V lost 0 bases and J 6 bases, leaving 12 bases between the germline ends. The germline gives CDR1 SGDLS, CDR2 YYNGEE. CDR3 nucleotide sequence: TGTGCCAGCAGCGTAGGTGCAGGGTTGGCTGAAGCTTTCTTT. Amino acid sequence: CASSVGAGLAEAFF.

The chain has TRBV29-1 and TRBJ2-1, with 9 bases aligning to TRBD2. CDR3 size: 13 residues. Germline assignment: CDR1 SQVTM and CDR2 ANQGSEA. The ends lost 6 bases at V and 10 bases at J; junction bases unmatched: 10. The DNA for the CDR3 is TGCAGCGTGGAGCCGGGACTAGCTAAAGAGCAGTTCTTC. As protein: CSVEPGLAKEQFF.

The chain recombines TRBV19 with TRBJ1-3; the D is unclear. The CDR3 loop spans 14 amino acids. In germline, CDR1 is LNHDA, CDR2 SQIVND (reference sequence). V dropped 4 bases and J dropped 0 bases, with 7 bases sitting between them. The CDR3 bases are TGTGCCAGTAGTACAAGGGTCTCTGGAAACACCATATATTTT. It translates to CASSTRVSGNTIYF. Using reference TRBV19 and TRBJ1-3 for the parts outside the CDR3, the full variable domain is DGGITQSPKYLFRKEGQNVTLSCEQNLNHDAMYWYRQDPGQGLRLIYYSQIVNDFQKGDIAEGYSVSREKKESFPLTVTSAQKNPTAFYLCASSTRVSGNTIYFGEGSWLTVV.

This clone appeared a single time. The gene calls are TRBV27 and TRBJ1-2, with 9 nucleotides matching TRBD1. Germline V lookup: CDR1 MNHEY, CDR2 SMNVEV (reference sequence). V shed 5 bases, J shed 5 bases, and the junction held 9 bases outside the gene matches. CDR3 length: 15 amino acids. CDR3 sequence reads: CASSLSTGGGYGYTF. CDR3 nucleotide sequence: TGTGCCAGCAGTCTCTCGACAGGGGGAGGTTATGGCTACACCTTC.

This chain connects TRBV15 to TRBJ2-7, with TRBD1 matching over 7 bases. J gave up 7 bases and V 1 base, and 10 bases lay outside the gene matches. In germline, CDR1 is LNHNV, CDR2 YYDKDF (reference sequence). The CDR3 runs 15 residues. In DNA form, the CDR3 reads TGTGCCACCAGCAGAGGAGGGGGCGGGCGAGGAGAGCAGTACTTC. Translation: CATSRGGGGRGEQYF.

The CDR3 DNA is TGTGCCAGCACCGATGGGGGGGCCCTTGAAGCTTTCTTT. This encodes CASTDGGALEAFF. The chain combines TRBV12-3 or TRBV12-4 with TRBJ1-1, with D perhaps TRBD1 (6 bases). The CDR3 is made up of 13 amino acids. Trimming shortened V by 7 bases and J by 7 bases, and 16 bases separated the two germline ends.

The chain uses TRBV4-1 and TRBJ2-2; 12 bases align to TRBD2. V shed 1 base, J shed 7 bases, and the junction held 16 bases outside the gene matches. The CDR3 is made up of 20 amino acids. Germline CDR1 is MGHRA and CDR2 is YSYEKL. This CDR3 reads CASSQARASGGEHRGGELFF. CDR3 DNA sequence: TGCGCCAGCAGCCAAGCTAGGGCTAGCGGGGGGGAGCACAGGGGCGGGGAGCTGTTTTTT.

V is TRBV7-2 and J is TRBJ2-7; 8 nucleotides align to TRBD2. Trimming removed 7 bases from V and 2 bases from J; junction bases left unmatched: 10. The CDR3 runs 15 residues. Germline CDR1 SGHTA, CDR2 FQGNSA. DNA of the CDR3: TGTGCCAGCACCGGCGGGCGGGAGGCCCCCTACGAGCAGTACTTC. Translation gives CASTGGREAPYEQYF.

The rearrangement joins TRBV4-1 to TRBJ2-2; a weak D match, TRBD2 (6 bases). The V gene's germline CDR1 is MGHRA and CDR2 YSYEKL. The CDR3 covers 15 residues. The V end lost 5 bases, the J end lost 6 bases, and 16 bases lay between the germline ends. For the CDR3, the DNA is TGCGCCAGCAGCTTCCTCTTGGGGAGGTCCGGGGAGCTGTTTTTT. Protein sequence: CASSFLLGRSGELFF.

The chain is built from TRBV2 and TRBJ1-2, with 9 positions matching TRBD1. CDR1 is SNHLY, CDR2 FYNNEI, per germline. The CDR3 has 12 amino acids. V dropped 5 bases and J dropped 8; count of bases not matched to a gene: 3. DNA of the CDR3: TGTGCCAGCAGTACGACAGGGGGAGGCTACACCTTC. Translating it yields CASSTTGGGYTF.

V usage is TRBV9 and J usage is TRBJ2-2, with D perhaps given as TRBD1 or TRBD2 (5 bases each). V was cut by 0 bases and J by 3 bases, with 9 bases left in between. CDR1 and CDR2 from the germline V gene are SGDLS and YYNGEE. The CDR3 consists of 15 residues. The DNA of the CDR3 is TGTGCCAGCAGCGTAGACGGGGCAGACACCGGGGAGCTGTTTTTT. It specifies CASSVDGADTGELFF.

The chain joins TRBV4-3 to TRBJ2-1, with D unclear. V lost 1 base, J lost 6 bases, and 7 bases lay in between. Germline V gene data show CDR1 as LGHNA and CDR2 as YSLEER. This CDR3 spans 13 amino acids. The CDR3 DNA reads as TGCGCCAGCAGCCAAGGAATAAGCAATGAGCAGTTCTTC. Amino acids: CASSQGISNEQFF.